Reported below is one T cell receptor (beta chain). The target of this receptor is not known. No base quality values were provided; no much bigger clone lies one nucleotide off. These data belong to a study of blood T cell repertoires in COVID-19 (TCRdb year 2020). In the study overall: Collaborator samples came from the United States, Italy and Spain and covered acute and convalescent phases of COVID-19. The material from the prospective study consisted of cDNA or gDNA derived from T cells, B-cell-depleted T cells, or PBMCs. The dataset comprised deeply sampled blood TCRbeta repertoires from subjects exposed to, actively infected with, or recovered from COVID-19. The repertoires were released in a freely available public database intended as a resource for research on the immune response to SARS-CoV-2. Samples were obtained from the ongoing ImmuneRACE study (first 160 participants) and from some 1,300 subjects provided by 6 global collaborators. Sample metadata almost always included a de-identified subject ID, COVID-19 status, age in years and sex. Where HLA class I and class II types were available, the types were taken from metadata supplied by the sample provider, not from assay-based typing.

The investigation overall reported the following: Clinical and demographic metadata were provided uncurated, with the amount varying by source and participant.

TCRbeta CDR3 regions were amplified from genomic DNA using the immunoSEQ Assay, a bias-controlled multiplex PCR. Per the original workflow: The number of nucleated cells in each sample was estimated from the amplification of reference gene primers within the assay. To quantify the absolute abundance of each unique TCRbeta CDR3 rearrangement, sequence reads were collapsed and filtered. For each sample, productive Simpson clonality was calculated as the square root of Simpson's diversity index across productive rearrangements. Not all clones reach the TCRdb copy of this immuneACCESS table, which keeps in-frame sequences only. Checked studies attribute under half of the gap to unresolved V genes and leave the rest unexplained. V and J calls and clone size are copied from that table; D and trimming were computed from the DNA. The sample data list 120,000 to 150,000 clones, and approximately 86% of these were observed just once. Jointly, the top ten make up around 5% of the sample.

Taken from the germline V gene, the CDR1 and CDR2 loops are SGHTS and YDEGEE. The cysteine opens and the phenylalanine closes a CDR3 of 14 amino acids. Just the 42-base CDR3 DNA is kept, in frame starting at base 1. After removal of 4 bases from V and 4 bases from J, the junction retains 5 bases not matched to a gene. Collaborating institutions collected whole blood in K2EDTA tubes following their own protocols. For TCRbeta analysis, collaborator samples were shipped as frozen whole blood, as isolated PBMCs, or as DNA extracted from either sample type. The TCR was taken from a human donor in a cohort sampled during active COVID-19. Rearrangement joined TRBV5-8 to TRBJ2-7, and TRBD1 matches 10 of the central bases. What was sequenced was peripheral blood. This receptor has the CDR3 CASSPRDRGYEQYF. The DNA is TGTGCCAGCAGCCCGCGGGACAGGGGATACGAGCAGTACTTC.